One sample yielded the 22 T cell receptor beta chains listed below, sequenced in a study of cytomegalovirus exposure and HLA in healthy donors. Use of 60 Vbeta and 13 Jbeta primers characterized the PCR. Method: immunoSEQ multiplex PCR; TCRdb's copy keeps in-frame clones and lacks some. This table has about 160,000 clones, 75% to 90% appearing once. Sequenced sample: PBMCs. The receptors derive from a boy aged 2-15 years in good health and CMV-seronegative.

This clone was observed a few times. This chain links TRBV6-6 with TRBJ1-2; D is perhaps TRBD1 (6 bases). Trimming took off 5 bases at V and 7 bases at J, with 11 bases between the two ends. Germline lookup yields CDR1 MNHNY and CDR2 SVGAGI (reference sequence). This CDR3 is built from 12 residues. The DNA for the CDR3 is TGTGCCAGCAGTGCGACAGGAGGTGGCTACACCTTC. Its translation is CASSATGGGYTF.

The J gene is TRBJ1-5, the V gene TRBV4-2; D is possibly TRBD1 (6 bases). Germline V gene sequence: CDR1 LGHNA, CDR2 YNFKEQ. CDR3 size: 19 residues. Trimming shortened V by 0 bases and J by 1 base, and 19 bases separated the two germline ends. The CDR3 nucleotides read TGTGCCAGCAGCCAAGAAACCCTGACAGGCCTATTGAGCAATCAGCCCCAGCATTTT. Residues: CASSQETLTGLLSNQPQHF.

The J gene is TRBJ1-2, the V gene TRBV6-5; 10 bases fit TRBD1. Germline CDR1 is MNHEY and CDR2 is SVGAGI. This CDR3 has 13 amino acids. The V segment lost 5 bases and the J segment 7 bases; nucleotides outside the gene matches: 4. The CDR3 here is CASSGGTGAGYTF. DNA for the CDR3: TGTGCCAGCAGTGGCGGGACAGGGGCTGGCTACACCTTC.

This clone was recorded once. The chain uses TRBV28 and TRBJ1-5; no definite D call. CDR1 is MDHEN, CDR2 SYDVKM, per germline. The ends were cut back, 5 bases at V and 3 bases at J, with 8 bases in the middle. The CDR3 contains 13 residues. In DNA, the CDR3 is TGTGCCAGCAGTCAGGCTTACAATCAGCCCCAGCATTTT. This codes for CASSQAYNQPQHF. The full variable domain, completed using reference TRBV28 and TRBJ1-5, is DVKVTQSSRYLVKRTGEKVFLECVQDMDHENMFWYRQDPGLGLRLIYFSYDVKMKEKGDIPEGYSVSREKKERFSLILESASTNQTSMYLCASSQAYNQPQHFGDGTRLSIL.

In nucleotides, the CDR3 is TGTGCCAGCAGTTACTCGCCGGACAGGGGTTACACCTTC. Protein product: CASSYSPDRGYTF. The chain couples TRBV6-5 to TRBJ1-2; 9 bases map to TRBD1. CDR3 length: 13 residues. V dropped 0 bases and J dropped 11; count of bases not matched to a gene: 4. From germline, CDR1 is MNHEY and CDR2 SVGAGI.

The rearrangement uses TRBV5-8 and TRBJ2-1; D possibly corresponds to TRBD1 (6 bases). V was clipped by 6 bases and J by 3 bases, with 10 bases between them. This CDR3 is built from 13 residues. Per germline, CDR1 SGHTS and CDR2 YDEGEE. DNA for the CDR3: TGTGCCAGCATCCACAGGGTCTACAATGAGCAGTTCTTC. Translation gives CASIHRVYNEQFF. Full variable domain (missing parts from reference TRBV5-8 and TRBJ2-1): EAGVTQSPTHLIKTRGQQATLRCSPISGHTSVYWYQQALGLGLQFLLWYDEGEERNRGNFPPRFSGRQFPNYSSELNVNALELEDSALYLCASIHRVYNEQFFGPGTRLTVL.

This chain links TRBV5-6 with TRBJ2-7, with 7 positions matching TRBD1. This CDR3 has 13 residues. Trimming removed 0 bases from V and 5 bases from J; junction bases left unmatched: 2. Germline CDR1 reads SGHDT; CDR2 reads YYEEEE. The CDR3 sequence: CASSLDRGHEQYF. CDR3 in DNA: TGTGCCAGCAGCTTGGACAGGGGCCACGAGCAGTACTTC.

The CDR3 here is CASSAPGAGNTEAFF. CDR3 nucleotide sequence: TGCGCCAGCAGCGCCCCGGGAGCCGGGAACACTGAAGCTTTCTTT. This chain links TRBV5-1 with TRBJ1-1; D is unclear. The CDR3 consists of 15 residues. Germline assignment: CDR1 SGHRS and CDR2 YFSETQ. The V end lost 4 bases, the J end lost 1 base, and 14 bases lay between the germline ends.

This rearrangement joins TRBV4-2 to TRBJ2-3, with D tentatively TRBD1 (6 bases). The V gene's germline CDR1 is LGHNA and CDR2 YNFKEQ. CDR3 size: 15 residues. Trimming removed 6 bases at V and 1 base at J, with 14 bases between. CDR3 amino acids: CASRAAYRGTDTQYF. Here the CDR3 DNA reads TGTGCCAGCAGGGCTGCCTACAGGGGCACAGATACGCAGTATTTT.

The chain couples TRBV7-9 to TRBJ1-2; 9 bases agree with TRBD1. The CDR3 is 15 residues long. Germline lookup yields CDR1 SEHNR and CDR2 FQNEAQ (reference sequence). V lost 3 bases to trimming and J lost 7 bases; unmatched junction nucleotides: 9. CDR3 region: CASSFLKDRGTGYTF. For the CDR3, the DNA is TGTGCCAGCAGCTTTTTAAAAGACAGGGGGACTGGCTACACCTTC.

This sequence joins TRBV10-3 and TRBJ2-1; possible D gene TRBD2, 7 bases. CDR3 size: 11 residues. The germline gives CDR1 ENHRY, CDR2 SYGVKD. Trimming left V 9 bases short and J 6 bases short, with 9 bases between. CDR3 DNA: TGTGCCATGGGAGGGGGCAATGAGCAGTTCTTC. This sequence encodes CAMGGGNEQFF.

The J gene is TRBJ2-5, the V gene TRBV5-5; 9 nucleotides agree with TRBD1. This CDR3 is 15 amino acids long. V shed 3 bases and J 5 bases; nucleotides not matched to a gene: 8. Germline V gene sequence: CDR1 SGHKS, CDR2 YYEKEE (reference sequence). CDR3 DNA sequence: TGTGCCAGCAGCTACTGGACAGGGGAAGCGGAGACCCAGTACTTC. It specifies CASSYWTGEAETQYF. Filled out from reference TRBV5-5 and TRBJ2-5, the complete variable domain reads DAGVTQSPTHLIKTRGQQVTLRCSPISGHKSVSWYQQVLGQGPQFIFQYYEKEERGRGNFPDRFSARQFPNYSSELNVNALLLGDSALYLCASSYWTGEAETQYFGPGTRLLVL.

The chain recombines TRBV5-1 with TRBJ1-2; TRBD1 matches at 10 bases. The V gene's germline CDR1 is SGHRS and CDR2 YFSETQ. The CDR3 has 16 amino acids. V shed 4 bases, J shed 3 bases, and the junction held 9 bases outside the gene matches. CDR3 amino acids: CASSPGTGARDYGYTF. In DNA form, the CDR3 reads TGCGCCAGCAGCCCCGGGACAGGGGCGAGGGACTATGGCTACACCTTC. Full variable domain (missing parts from reference TRBV5-1 and TRBJ1-2): KAGVTQTPRYLIKTRGQQVTLSCSPISGHRSVSWYQQTPGQGLQFLFEYFSETQRNKGNFPGRFSGRQFSNSRSEMNVSTLELGDSALYLCASSPGTGARDYGYTFGSGTRLTVV.

The chain is built from TRBV28 and TRBJ2-1, with a possible D match to TRBD1 (5 bases). Trimming took 4 bases from V and 6 from J, leaving 19 bases between them. The CDR3 has 16 residues. The germline V gene has CDR1 MDHEN and CDR2 SYDVKM. CDR3 in amino acids: CASSSPLGRWGNEQFF. In nucleotides, the CDR3 is TGTGCCAGCAGTTCTCCACTGGGGCGTTGGGGCAATGAGCAGTTCTTC. Full variable domain (remainder filled in from reference TRBV28 and TRBJ2-1): DVKVTQSSRYLVKRTGEKVFLECVQDMDHENMFWYRQDPGLGLRLIYFSYDVKMKEKGDIPEGYSVSREKKERFSLILESASTNQTSMYLCASSSPLGRWGNEQFFGPGTRLTVL.

The chain employs TRBV5-6 and TRBJ2-7; D call uncertain. The CDR3 sequence is 12 residues long. Per germline, CDR1 SGHDT and CDR2 YYEEEE. With 3 bases removed from V and 0 bases from J, the gap between germline ends came to 4 bases. The CDR3 protein is CASSSNSYEQYF. As DNA, the CDR3 is TGTGCCAGCAGCTCCAACTCCTACGAGCAGTACTTC.

The chain joins TRBV21-1 to TRBJ2-7; the D segment call TRBD1 is taken from the table without a DNA check. TRBV21-1 is termed a pseudogene. This CDR3 spans 15 amino acids. In DNA, the CDR3 is TGTGCCAGCAGCAAAGTAACAGGGGGCTCCTACGAGCAGTACGTC. Translated: CASSKVTGGSYEQYV.

This chain uses TRBV4-1 with TRBJ1-2; D is perhaps TRBD1 (5 bases). The CDR3 extends over 15 amino acids. Trimming pared 0 bases from V and 4 bases from J, leaving 12 bases between. Germline CDR1 is MGHRA and CDR2 is YSYEKL. The CDR3 nucleotides are TGCGCCAGCAGCCAAGAAGGGCAGGGCTCCTATGGCTACACCTTC. It translates to CASSQEGQGSYGYTF.

The chain has TRBV10-3 and TRBJ2-5, with D maybe TRBD2 (7 bases). The V end was cut by 5 bases, the J end by 1 base, with 20 bases between. Germline loops: CDR1 ENHRY, CDR2 SYGVKD. CDR3 size: 17 residues. CDR3 sequence: CAISLGGQGGGQETQYF. The CDR3 DNA reads TGTGCCATCAGTCTAGGGGGGCAGGGCGGGGGCCAAGAGACCCAGTACTTC.

This clone was seen only once. V usage is TRBV7-3 and J usage is TRBJ1-1; 7 positions agree with TRBD1. The CDR3 is made up of 15 amino acids. The trim removed 2 bases at V and 4 bases at J, leaving 7 bases unmatched. The germline V gene encodes CDR1 SGHTA and CDR2 FQGTGA. The CDR3 DNA reads as TGTGCCAGCAGCTTAGAGGCAGGGGGGAGCACTGAAGCTTTCTTT. This translates into CASSLEAGGSTEAFF.

The chain carries TRBV30 and TRBJ2-1; D might be TRBD2 (7 bases). Germline-derived CDR1 and CDR2 are GTSNPN and SVGIG (reference sequence). This CDR3 has 16 amino acids. The V gene lost 1 base and the J gene lost 0 bases, with 13 bases spanning the gap. The CDR3, as DNA: TGTGCCTGGAGTGGGGGGGGGCTCCGCTCCTACAATGAGCAGTTCTTC. Amino acid sequence: CAWSGGGLRSYNEQFF.

The J gene is TRBJ2-2, the V gene TRBV19, with 7 bases lining up with TRBD2. The CDR3 length is 18 residues. CDR1 LNHDA and CDR2 SQIVND come from the germline V gene (reference sequence). Unmatched junction bases numbered 8, after V lost 1 base and J lost 0 bases. For the CDR3, the DNA is TGTGCCAGTAGTATAGTAGGGGACTACTTATCGAACACCGGGGAGCTGTTTTTT. Protein sequence: CASSIVGDYLSNTGELFF.

The genes are TRBV29-1 and TRBJ1-3, with TRBD1 matching over 9 bases. The V and J ends lost 4 bases and 4 bases, in that order; junction bases with no gene match: 8. This CDR3 region has 15 residues. Germline assignment: CDR1 SQVTM and CDR2 ANQGSEA. CDR3 bases: TGCAGCGTTGTAAGGGACAGGGTCGACGGAAACACCATATATTTT. Translation gives CSVVRDRVDGNTIYF.